Presented here are 20 T cell receptor beta chains from one specimen sequenced in a study of vaccination and CD4 T cells after COVID-19. Oncomine TCR Beta short-read sequencing was applied to DNA from cultured CD4+ T cells. TCRdb reprocessed the PCR reads via MiXCR and lists one record per CDR3 protein. The table records around 8,200 distinct CDR3 sequences, more than 30% of them present only once. Their antigens are not known. Treatment denoted: approximately nine-day PBMC culture with coronavirus spike peptide pools or control peptides (ViraFEST assay). Material: cultured CD4+ T cells from blood. These receptor sequences come from a human donor with COVID-19.

J is TRBJ1-1 and V is TRBV6-1; the match to TRBD1 covers 8 bases. This CDR3 has 16 amino acids. Germline lookup yields CDR1 MNHNS and CDR2 SASEGT. Trimming at V came to 6 bases and at J to 4 bases, leaving 13 bases not matched to a gene. CDR3 residues: CASSHNRGARITEAFF. The CDR3 DNA reads as TGTGCCAGCAGCCATAACAGGGGGGCGAGAATCACTGAAGCTTTCTTT.

This clonotype was picked up a small number of times. The chain links TRBV6-2 or TRBV6-3 to TRBJ1-1, with a tentative D call TRBD1 (5 bases). Germline loops: CDR1 MNHEY, CDR2 SVGEGT. Trimming cost V 6 bases and J 8 bases, with 19 bases left between them. The CDR3 has 14 amino acids. The CDR3: CASSDSGGPFEAFF. Here the CDR3 DNA reads TGTGCCAGCAGCGATTCGGGGGGTCCGTTCGAAGCTTTCTTT.

The rearrangement joins TRBV20-1 to TRBJ2-3; D possibly corresponds to TRBD2 (6 bases). Germline values: CDR1 DFQATT, CDR2 SNEGSKA (reference sequence). This CDR3 has 12 residues. With 3 bases removed from V and 6 bases from J, the gap between germline ends came to 10 bases. The chain's CDR3 is CSARWGDDTQYF. As DNA, the CDR3 is TGCAGTGCTAGGTGGGGGGATGATACGCAGTATTTT.

This clonotype has only a few counts. The rearrangement joins TRBV7-9 to TRBJ1-5; D might be TRBD1 (5 bases). The CDR3 extends over 14 amino acids. Germline CDR1 reads SEHNR; CDR2 reads FQNEAQ (reference sequence). V was cut by 4 bases and J by 5 bases, with 12 bases left in between. The CDR3 loop is CASSSDSNHQPQHF. In nucleotides, the CDR3 is TGTGCCAGCAGCTCAGACAGTAACCATCAGCCCCAGCATTTT.

This clonotype is labeled as large. The chain has TRBV6-5 and TRBJ2-7; TRBD1 matches 8 bases. Looked up from germline, CDR1 is MNHEY and CDR2 is SVGAGI. The CDR3 is made up of 16 amino acids. The ends lost 2 bases at V and 2 bases at J; junction bases unmatched: 8. The CDR3 DNA is TGTGCCAGCAGTTACGGCGGAGGGACAGGCACCTACGAGCAGTACTTC. Translation: CASSYGGGTGTYEQYF.

J is TRBJ1-6 and V is TRBV6-1; possibly TRBD1 for D (6 bases). With 6 bases removed from V and 0 bases from J, the gap between germline ends came to 6 bases. From germline, CDR1 is MNHNS and CDR2 SASEGT. This CDR3 comprises 14 residues. The DNA of the CDR3 is TGTGCCAGCAGACAGGGCTCCTATAATTCACCCCTCCACTTT. Its translation: CASRQGSYNSPLHF.

This clonotype was seen more than once but under ten times. This rearrangement joins TRBV20-1 to TRBJ2-2; TRBD2 is a possible D gene (7 bases). CDR1 and CDR2 (germline): DFQATT, SNEGSKA (reference sequence). This CDR3 contains 16 residues. The V gene lost 0 bases and the J gene lost 0 bases, with 11 bases spanning the gap. The CDR3: CSARDWGGANTGELFF. CDR3 DNA: TGCAGTGCTAGAGATTGGGGGGGCGCGAACACCGGGGAGCTGTTTTTT.

This clonotype was counted only a few times. The chain couples TRBV5-4 to TRBJ1-1; the match to TRBD1 covers 9 bases. Germline lookup yields CDR1 SGHNT and CDR2 YYREEE (reference sequence). The CDR3 runs to 14 residues. Unmatched junction bases numbered 7, after V lost 4 bases and J lost 6 bases. The CDR3 coding sequence is TGTGCCAGCAGCCCGGGACAGGGATCCCCTGAAGCTTTCTTT. Translating gives CASSPGQGSPEAFF.

The gene calls are TRBV5-1 and TRBJ2-5; D gene ambiguous. V lost 4 bases and J lost 7, with 17 bases in between. The CDR3 runs 14 residues. Germline V gene data show CDR1 as SGHRS and CDR2 as YFSETQ. This chain's CDR3 is CASSPDDTSGTQYF. In nucleotides, the CDR3 is TGCGCCAGCAGCCCGGACGACACCTCTGGGACCCAGTACTTC.

The sample holds a few counts of this clonotype. CDR3 sequence (DNA): TGTGCCTGGAGTTCCACGGGGGTATGGGACGAGCAGTACTTC. Translating it yields CAWSSTGVWDEQYF. The chain is built from TRBV30 and TRBJ2-7; tentatively, D is TRBD2 (6 bases). Germline CDR1 is GTSNPN and CDR2 is SVGIG (reference sequence). V was clipped by 2 bases and J by 5 bases, with 16 bases between them. This CDR3 comprises 14 residues.

This clonotype was found a few times. The chain employs TRBV6-1 and TRBJ1-2; D is uncertain. The V gene lost 5 bases and the J gene lost 2 bases, with 9 bases spanning the gap. CDR1 MNHNS and CDR2 SASEGT come from the germline V gene. The CDR3 loop spans 13 amino acids. The CDR3 spells CASSPTGNYGYTF. As DNA, the CDR3 is TGTGCCAGCAGTCCGACGGGGAACTATGGCTACACCTTC.

The rearrangement joins TRBV7-2 to TRBJ2-7; maybe TRBD1 (5 bases). The V end was cut by 5 bases, the J end by 5 bases, with 19 bases between. The CDR3 sequence is 15 residues long. Germline loops: CDR1 SGHTA, CDR2 FQGNSA. As DNA, the CDR3 is TGTGCCAGCAGCCCCCTCCAGGGAAAGGTCGACGAGCAGTACTTC. It translates to CASSPLQGKVDEQYF.

The rearrangement links TRBV27 to TRBJ2-1; 12 bases fit TRBD1. Germline loops: CDR1 MNHEY, CDR2 SMNVEV (reference sequence). V dropped 6 bases and J dropped 10; count of bases not matched to a gene: 10. The CDR3 runs 15 residues. CDR3 coding DNA: TGTGCCAGCAGCGTCCGGGACAGGGGGCGAGAGGAGCAGTTCTTC. Translating it yields CASSVRDRGREEQFF.

J is TRBJ1-2 and V is TRBV5-4, with D perhaps TRBD1 (6 bases). V gave up 1 base and J gave up 2 bases, with 12 bases separating them. In germline, CDR1 is SGHNT, CDR2 YYREEE (reference sequence). This CDR3 comprises 15 residues. The CDR3 loop is CASSLRTEVNYGYTF. The CDR3 DNA is TGTGCCAGCAGCTTGAGGACAGAGGTCAACTATGGCTACACCTTC.

This chain uses TRBV12-3 or TRBV12-4 with TRBJ2-7; unclear D gene. The CDR3 runs to 15 residues. The V gene lost 8 bases and the J gene lost 3 bases, with 20 bases spanning the gap. This chain's CDR3 is CASSPERPPVYEQYF. CDR3 sequence (DNA): TGTGCCAGCTCCCCAGAGAGACCGCCGGTCTACGAGCAGTACTTC.

The chain uses TRBV18 and TRBJ2-7; a possible D gene is TRBD1 (6 bases). Trimming shortened V by 4 bases and J by 6 bases, and 13 bases separated the two germline ends. CDR1 is KGHSH and CDR2 is LQKENI in the germline V gene. This CDR3 region has 13 residues. The CDR3 is CASSRTDRIEQYF. CDR3 coding DNA: TGTGCCAGCTCACGAACCGACAGGATCGAGCAGTACTTC.

The rearrangement joins TRBV20-1 to TRBJ1-6, with D possibly TRBD1 on 6 matching bases. CDR1 DFQATT and CDR2 SNEGSKA come from the germline V gene (reference sequence). The V end lost 0 bases, the J end lost 2 bases, and 20 bases lay between the germline ends. This CDR3 has 19 residues. The CDR3 region has the DNA TGCAGTGCTAGAGATTCTCATAAAGGGGGGGACACCTATAATTCACCCCTCCACTTT. Translated: CSARDSHKGGDTYNSPLHF.

The CDR3 sequence: CATSKFLAGRHTGELFF. CDR3 in DNA: TGTGCCACCAGTAAGTTCCTAGCGGGGAGGCACACCGGGGAGCTGTTTTTT. The gene calls are TRBV15 and TRBJ2-2; TRBD2 aligns across 9 bases. CDR3 size: 17 residues. Germline lookup yields CDR1 LNHNV and CDR2 YYDKDF (reference sequence). V was clipped by 6 bases and J by 3 bases; unmatched bases: 11.

This clonotype turned up a few times. The J gene is TRBJ2-1, the V gene TRBV30; no clear D. Trimming took off 1 base at V and 0 bases at J, with 7 bases between the two ends. The CDR3 is 14 residues long. Germline V gives CDR1 GTSNPN, CDR2 SVGIG (reference sequence). The CDR3 loop is CAWSGGRSYNEQFF. Here the CDR3 DNA reads TGTGCCTGGAGTGGGGGTCGCTCCTACAATGAGCAGTTCTTC.

This clonotype has a handful of counts. The V and J genes are TRBV28 and TRBJ2-2; no reliable D call. CDR3 length: 12 residues. V lost 4 bases and J lost 7, with 7 bases in between. Per germline, CDR1 MDHEN and CDR2 SYDVKM. The CDR3 loop reads CASSSRIGELFF. CDR3 sequence (DNA): TGTGCCAGCAGTTCCCGTATCGGGGAGCTGTTTTTT.